The 7 T cell receptor beta chains below all came from one sample that was sequenced in a study of cytomegalovirus exposure and HLA in healthy donors. Data came from immunoSEQ multiplex PCR; TCRdb stores just in-frame clones and leaves some out. The sample yields about 180,000 clones, around 85% seen once. Sequenced sample: PBMCs. All receptors come from a man aged 18-30 years in good health and CMV-seropositive.

Turning to this clone: Different DNA sequences within this sample yield the same CDR3. The J gene is TRBJ2-5, the V gene TRBV15, with D hard to call. V lost 0 bases and J 4 bases, leaving 3 bases between the germline ends. The CDR3 contains 12 residues. CDR1 is LNHNV, CDR2 YYDKDF, per germline (reference sequence). The DNA for the CDR3 is TGTGCCACCAGCAGAGATCGAGAGACCCAGTACTTC. It codes for CATSRDRETQYF.

V gene TRBV19 combines with J gene TRBJ1-4; 9 bases map to TRBD1. Unmatched junction bases numbered 7, after V lost 4 bases and J lost 7 bases. CDR3 length equals 15 residues. Germline V gene sequence: CDR1 LNHDA, CDR2 SQIVND (reference sequence). As DNA, the CDR3 is TGTGCCAGTAGTACCCCGACAGGGGGTGGTGAAAAACTGTTTTTT. It is translated as CASSTPTGGGEKLFF.

The rearrangement uses TRBV7-9 and TRBJ2-7, with 7 bases that match TRBD2. The CDR3 is made up of 15 amino acids. Trimming removed 5 bases from V and 2 bases from J; junction bases left unmatched: 9. Germline CDR1 and CDR2: SEHNR and FQNEAQ (reference sequence). The DNA for the CDR3 is TGTGCCAGCAGCGGAGGACTAGGAGGCCCCTACGAGCAGTACTTC. This gives the protein CASSGGLGGPYEQYF.

The V and J genes are TRBV9 and TRBJ2-3; the match to TRBD2 covers 10 bases. Trimming removed 5 bases from V and 6 bases from J; junction bases left unmatched: 6. Germline V lookup: CDR1 SGDLS, CDR2 YYNGEE. CDR3 length: 14 amino acids. CDR3 residues: CASSTSGRADTQYF. CDR3 DNA sequence: TGTGCCAGCAGTACGAGCGGGAGGGCGGATACGCAGTATTTT.

This clone has just a few counts. The chain uses TRBV30 and TRBJ2-3; no reliable D call. Germline CDR1 is GTSNPN and CDR2 is SVGIG (reference sequence). V lost 0 bases to trimming and J lost 2 bases, with 12 bases between them. CDR3 length equals 15 residues. CDR3 in amino acids: CAWSVMVEYTDTQYF. The CDR3, as DNA: TGTGCCTGGAGTGTAATGGTGGAGTACACAGATACGCAGTATTTT.

Notes on this clone: At one end the junction does not follow the germline gene, possibly because of a read error. The chain recombines TRBV6-1 with TRBJ2-1; 9 bases match TRBD1. Germline values: CDR1 MNHNS, CDR2 SASEGT. The CDR3 extends over 12 amino acids. The CDR3 bases are TGTGCCAGCAGTAAGGCCGGGACAGGGTCGATCTTC. It translates to CASSKAGTGSIF.

The chain uses TRBV7-6 and TRBJ2-7; 7 nucleotides line up with TRBD1. Germline V gives CDR1 SGHVS, CDR2 FNYEAQ. Trimming took 5 bases from V and 3 from J; bases not matched to a gene: 10. The CDR3 totals 15 residues. This chain's CDR3 is CASSHMGQPIYEQYF. CDR3 bases: TGTGCCAGCAGCCACATGGGACAGCCGATCTACGAGCAGTACTTC.